This T cell receptor (beta chain) was captured in a study of CD8 T cells in Susac syndrome. Trimming stripped 3 bases from V and 2 bases from J, with 8 bases between. The germline gives CDR1 LNHDA, CDR2 SQIVND (reference sequence). The CDR3 has 13 amino acids. The RNA input was roughly 0.45 to 1 ug, and it was reverse transcribed with random hexamers. TCRdb independently ran MiXCR on the immunoSEQ multiplex PCR reads; one entry per CDR3 protein. This sample has 110,000 or so distinct CDR3 sequences; about nine tenths occur once, and the top ten carry about 0.12%. The material sequenced was CD8+ T cells from PBMCs. This sequence was found in a human donor in good health. This rearrangement joins TRBV19 to TRBJ2-7; a possible D gene is TRBD2 (6 bases). The CDR3 spells CASSIGGTYEQYF. CDR3 bases: TGTGCCAGTAGTATCGGCGGGACCTACGAGCAGTACTTC.